What follows is one TCR beta chain and its context. Its antigen is unidentified. The record originates from a study of PD-L1 blockade in urothelial cancer. Whole-study context: Tumor samples gave a median of 1,402 T cells each.

Sequencing was performed with immunoSEQ multiplex PCR; in TCRdb, only in-frame clones are kept and a portion is missing. Of some 2,500 clones listed, 35% to 45% were seen once; the top ten hold 16%. Study conclusions and caveats: Every patient provided just one FFPE tumor sample, which was not taken right before treatment. Tumor-associated clones in the blood of durable-benefit patients grew more at 3 weeks.

Germline V gene data show CDR1 as SGHNT and CDR2 as YENEEA. The CDR3 is made up of 16 amino acids. Deletions cut 3 bases from V and 1 base from J, with 16 bases between. The chain combines TRBV11-3 with TRBJ2-7; D remains ambiguous. The TCR comes from a man aged 55 to 69 with urothelial cancer. Sequenced here: tumor tissue, sampled before atezolizumab (anti-PD-L1) treatment. The CDR3 is CASSLESTGRSYEQYF. CDR3 nucleotide sequence: TGTGCCAGCAGCTTGGAAAGCACCGGCAGATCCTACGAGCAGTACTTC.